A selection of T cell receptor beta chains follows, all from one sample in a study of T cell clusters in autoimmune cytopenias. Using the multiplex PCR reads, TCRdb records one entry per CDR3 protein without DNA. The table for this sample gives 4,200 or so distinct CDR3 sequences. This sample was also put to use in a study of T cell repertoires in aging, cancer and after chemotherapy.

The source material was peripheral blood. The receptor source for this set is a human donor in good health. CDR3s include the opening cysteine and the closing phenylalanine or tryptophan. The order of the fields is J gene, V gene, clone size, CDR3 protein. The size entry is marked missing in some rows and otherwise reads once, few, many or a size class.

j_call: TRBJ1-4; v_call: TRBV11-2; clone_size: medium-sized; cdr3_aa: CASSLGGQGREKLFF
j_call: TRBJ1-2; v_call: TRBV5-6; clone_size: NA; cdr3_aa: CASSRGESGYTF
j_call: TRBJ1-2; v_call: TRBV19; clone_size: medium-sized; cdr3_aa: CASSSQVHPDYGYTF
j_call: TRBJ2-5; v_call: TRBV5-1; clone_size: NA; cdr3_aa: CASSPSRRIQETQYF
j_call: TRBJ1-4; v_call: TRBV5-4; clone_size: medium-sized; cdr3_aa: CASSMWDSTTNEKLFF
j_call: TRBJ2-7; v_call: TRBV25-1; clone_size: NA; cdr3_aa: CASSILTSGGYEQYF
j_call: TRBJ2-6; v_call: TRBV7-9; clone_size: NA; cdr3_aa: CASSLDQGANVLTF
j_call: TRBJ2-5; v_call: TRBV20-1; clone_size: NA; cdr3_aa: CSARDGRLSSRETQYF
j_call: TRBJ1-2; v_call: TRBV6-1; clone_size: NA; cdr3_aa: CASRGFSAGGYTF
j_call: TRBJ1-6; v_call: TRBV20-1; clone_size: NA; cdr3_aa: CSARDGLGVAGSSYNSPLHF
j_call: TRBJ2-1; v_call: TRBV20-1; clone_size: NA; cdr3_aa: CSASGGASYNEQFF
j_call: TRBJ2-7; v_call: TRBV20-1; clone_size: NA; cdr3_aa: CSARGPTGAYEQYF
j_call: TRBJ1-5; v_call: TRBV9; clone_size: NA; cdr3_aa: CASSVSNSYNQPQHF
j_call: TRBJ1-4; v_call: TRBV7-9; clone_size: NA; cdr3_aa: CASSWVLRGWANEKLFF
j_call: TRBJ1-2; v_call: TRBV6-1; clone_size: medium-sized; cdr3_aa: CASSDRGRGYTF
j_call: TRBJ1-3; v_call: TRBV18; clone_size: NA; cdr3_aa: CASSSTEGLVSNSGNTIYF
j_call: TRBJ1-2; v_call: TRBV25-1; clone_size: NA; cdr3_aa: CASSVWGKDGYTF
j_call: TRBJ2-5; v_call: TRBV6-5; clone_size: medium-sized; cdr3_aa: CASSFISGSIEETQYF
j_call: TRBJ1-1; v_call: TRBV20-1; clone_size: medium-sized; cdr3_aa: CSARGGGWDTEAFF
j_call: TRBJ2-1; v_call: TRBV6-5; clone_size: medium-sized; cdr3_aa: CASSYSGGGEQFF
j_call: TRBJ2-3; v_call: TRBV6-1; clone_size: medium-sized; cdr3_aa: CASSSSGGRTDTQYF
j_call: TRBJ1-4; v_call: TRBV19; clone_size: NA; cdr3_aa: CASSELAGAPEKLFF
j_call: TRBJ1-4; v_call: TRBV5-5; clone_size: medium-sized; cdr3_aa: CASSLTAQEKLFF
j_call: TRBJ2-1; v_call: TRBV7-9; clone_size: NA; cdr3_aa: CASSLRGHLTGNEQFF
j_call: TRBJ2-7; v_call: TRBV27; clone_size: medium-sized; cdr3_aa: CASSFRGAYEQYF
j_call: TRBJ1-1; v_call: TRBV6-5; clone_size: NA; cdr3_aa: CAVRGVLNTEAFF
j_call: TRBJ1-2; v_call: TRBV27; clone_size: NA; cdr3_aa: CASSQGNGYTF
j_call: TRBJ1-1; v_call: TRBV20-1; clone_size: NA; cdr3_aa: CSVWGSQGAFF